This section outlines one T cell receptor (beta chain) sequence together with its context. No antigen is known for it. This record comes from a study of shared clonotypes between healthy human individuals. Study context: Aged between 18 and 49, the donors were a couple of women and a few men. Broader study findings: The study found roughly 5% of naive CD4 clonotypes shared across a handful of donors. Sharing of clonotypes among donors was expected to vary with sequencing depth.

Running of the assay took place at deep level. Using immunoSEQ multiplex PCR, the repertoire was profiled, and TCRdb retains in-frame clones only, with some absent. The repertoire holds roughly 1,100,000 clones, with under 80% as singletons. Trimming cost V 8 bases and J 8 bases; bases outside gene matches: 15. Germline V CDR1 and CDR2: ENHRY, SYGVKD. This CDR3 is 15 amino acids long. The chain is built from TRBV10-3 and TRBJ2-1; 7 nucleotides align to TRBD1. The source material was memory CD4+ T cells sorted from blood. The sample's subset: CD45RA-negative fraction. This TCR was recovered from a man in his late teens or twenties in good health. CDR3 sequence reads: CAIRKATGLYDEQFF. The CDR3 DNA is TGTGCCATCCGAAAGGCGACAGGGCTATACGATGAGCAGTTCTTC.